Shown below are 22 T cell receptor beta chains from a single sample sequenced in a study of low-dose radiotherapy and immunotherapy resistance in tumors. With TRAV- and TRBV-specific primers, first-strand cDNA was made, covering the alpha and beta chains. Both a constant-region primer and a V-primer adapter served to amplify TCRs across 15 to 20 PCR cycles. TCRdb itself ran the reads through MiXCR, one entry per CDR3 protein. The top ten clones hold 5.9% of a sample with about 82,000 distinct CDR3 sequences, about 20% of them seen once. Time point in this sample: before trial treatment. The sequenced sample was PBMCs, obtained before treatment. The receptors originated from a male donor with prostate cancer.

This clonotype was recorded at least ten times. The genes are TRBV7-9 and TRBJ1-2, with D unclear. Germline V lookup: CDR1 SEHNR, CDR2 FQNEAQ (reference sequence). Trimming removed 1 base from V and 6 bases from J, with 12 bases in between. The CDR3 extends over 14 amino acids. As DNA, the CDR3 is TGTGCCAGCAGCTTAGACCGGGGTGGGGATGGCTACACCTTC. This encodes CASSLDRGGDGYTF.

This clonotype has just a few counts. It is unclear where the CDR3 begins or ends on the DNA, so no DNA is shown, and the CDR3 is as TCRdb lists it. The chain links TRBV6-2 or TRBV6-3 to TRBJ2-1. The CDR3 sequence runs 15 residues, both termini included. The germline V gene encodes CDR1 MNHEY and CDR2 SVGEGT. The CDR3 protein is CASSELTAGDEQFFF.

By sample share, this clonotype is medium-sized. The chain has TRBV5-1 and TRBJ1-1; maybe TRBD1 (6 bases). V lost 7 bases to trimming and J lost 4 bases, with 20 bases between them. Germline V gene data show CDR1 as SGHRS and CDR2 as YFSETQ. This CDR3 region has 15 residues. CDR3 sequence: CASGGAGTETTEAFF. CDR3 DNA sequence: TGCGCCAGCGGGGGCGCCGGGACGGAGACCACTGAAGCTTTCTTT.

This clonotype was detected ten times or more. The CDR3 spells CASSLERGRGGGTGELFF. The CDR3 nucleotides read TGTGCCAGCAGTTTAGAGAGAGGACGGGGCGGGGGCACCGGGGAGCTGTTTTTT. The rearrangement uses TRBV27 and TRBJ2-2, with 7 bases fitting TRBD2. The ends lost 2 bases at V and 4 bases at J; junction bases unmatched: 13. The CDR3 has 18 amino acids. The V gene's germline CDR1 is MNHEY and CDR2 SMNVEV (reference sequence).

In regard to this clonotype: The likely explanation is a read error, given a far larger clone one base away. The chain links TRBV2 to TRBJ2-4; possibly TRBD2 for D (6 bases). With 7 bases removed from V and 13 bases from J, the gap between germline ends came to 20 bases. Germline lookup yields CDR1 SNHLY and CDR2 FYNNEI. CDR3 size: 13 residues. The CDR3: CASIAARGGEQYF. In nucleotides, the CDR3 is TGTGCCAGCATAGCGGCCCGTGGTGGTGAGCAGTACTTC. Variable domain in full (rest from reference TRBV2 and TRBJ2-4): EPEVTQTPSHQVTQMGQEVILRCVPISNHLYFYWYRQILGQKVEFLVSFYNNEISEKSEIFDDQFSVERPDGSNFTLKIRSTKLEDSAMYFCASIAARGGEQYFGAGTRLSVL.

This clonotype has a handful of counts. The J gene is TRBJ2-5, the V gene TRBV6-6, with 8 bases aligning to TRBD2. This CDR3 spans 15 amino acids. Germline loops: CDR1 MNHNY, CDR2 SVGAGI (reference sequence). The V segment lost 6 bases and the J segment 5 bases; nucleotides outside the gene matches: 11. In DNA, the CDR3 is TGTGCCAGCAGCTCCTCACGGGGGGGGGGTGAGACCCAGTACTTC. Amino acid sequence: CASSSSRGGGETQYF.

Many counts were recorded for this clonotype. The chain uses TRBV12-5 and TRBJ2-1; 7 bases align to TRBD2. The V gene end was trimmed by 6 bases and the J gene end by 5 bases; junction bases not matched to a gene: 16. CDR3 size: 17 residues. Germline assignment: CDR1 LGHNT and CDR2 FRNRAP. This chain's CDR3 is CASGPTPYTSVDNEQFF. DNA of the CDR3: TGTGCTAGTGGCCCGACGCCCTACACTAGCGTAGACAATGAGCAGTTCTTC.

This clonotype was recorded many times. J is TRBJ1-1 and V is TRBV5-1, with D unclear. The germline V gene encodes CDR1 SGHRS and CDR2 YFSETQ. The V end was cut by 0 bases, the J end by 0 bases, with 6 bases between. This CDR3 has 14 residues. The CDR3 sequence: CASSLDGMNTEAFF. The CDR3 nucleotides are TGCGCCAGCAGCTTGGATGGCATGAACACTGAAGCTTTCTTT. Complete variable domain (other parts from reference TRBV5-1 and TRBJ1-1): KAGVTQTPRYLIKTRGQQVTLSCSPISGHRSVSWYQQTPGQGLQFLFEYFSETQRNKGNFPGRFSGRQFSNSRSEMNVSTLELGDSALYLCASSLDGMNTEAFFGQGTRLTVV.

The rearrangement uses TRBV29-1 and TRBJ2-7, with D tentatively TRBD1 or TRBD2 (5 bases each). V shed 6 bases and J shed 4 bases, with 13 bases lying between them. Germline values: CDR1 SQVTM, CDR2 ANQGSEA. The CDR3 sequence is 12 residues long. Here the CDR3 reads CSVASGTYEQYF. The CDR3 DNA sequence: TGCAGCGTGGCCTCGGGGACGTACGAGCAGTACTTC.

This rearrangement joins TRBV7-2 to TRBJ2-6; D remains ambiguous. The CDR3 totals 16 residues. The germline gives CDR1 SGHTA, CDR2 FQGNSA. Between the trimmed V and J ends, which lost 5 bases and 0 bases, there was a span of 11 bases. This CDR3 is CASSPLSHSGANVLTF. As DNA, the CDR3 is TGTGCCAGCAGCCCCCTGTCGCACTCTGGGGCCAACGTCCTGACTTTC.

The sample holds many counts of this clonotype. The chain's CDR3 is CASSQDMTNYGYTF. CDR3 nucleotide sequence: TGCGCCAGCAGCCAAGATATGACTAACTATGGCTACACCTTC. The gene calls are TRBV4-1 and TRBJ1-2; D remains ambiguous. V was shortened by 0 bases and J by 0 bases, with 5 bases between the two germline ends. The CDR3 runs to 14 residues. Germline V gene sequence: CDR1 MGHRA, CDR2 YSYEKL.

The V and J genes are TRBV12-3 or TRBV12-4 and TRBJ2-1, with 8 bases identical to TRBD2. The CDR3 has 17 amino acids. Trimming cost V 6 bases and J 5 bases; bases outside gene matches: 15. DNA for the CDR3: TGTGCCAGCAGCGAAGCTTCAGGCCGGCGGGAGGACAATGAGCAGTTCTTC. It specifies CASSEASGRREDNEQFF.

This clonotype was seen ten or more times. This rearrangement joins TRBV19 to TRBJ2-1; D perhaps matches TRBD2 (7 bases). This CDR3 comprises 17 residues. Trimming removed 3 bases at V and 4 bases at J, with 19 bases between. Germline V gene lookup returns CDR1 LNHDA and CDR2 SQIVND (reference sequence). The CDR3 sequence is CASSMAPGGGGYNEQFF. CDR3 DNA: TGTGCCAGTAGTATGGCCCCCGGGGGAGGGGGGTACAATGAGCAGTTCTTC.

The chain carries TRBV7-3 and TRBJ1-1; 10 bases align to TRBD1. The V and J ends lost 2 bases and 7 bases, in that order; junction bases with no gene match: 7. The germline CDR1 and CDR2 sequences are SGHTA and FQGTGA. The CDR3 covers 15 residues. CDR3 in amino acids: CASSLVGDRGSEAFF. CDR3 bases: TGTGCCAGCAGCTTAGTAGGGGACAGGGGTAGTGAAGCTTTCTTT.

As concerns this clonotype: It differs at one base from a far larger clone, so likely a read error. The V and J genes are TRBV21-1 and TRBJ2-7; the table's D call TRBD1 went unverified against the DNA. TRBV21-1 is a pseudogene segment. This CDR3 has 14 amino acids. CDR3 DNA: TGTGCCAGAAAGGGTCGGACAGCGCTCAATGAGCAGTACTTC. Protein sequence: CARKGRTALNEQYF.

This clonotype was counted many times. The chain is built from TRBV5-1 and TRBJ2-7; 12 nucleotides line up with TRBD2. The germline V gene encodes CDR1 SGHRS and CDR2 YFSETQ. The CDR3 consists of 15 residues. Trimming removed 4 bases from V and 4 bases from J; junction bases left unmatched: 6. The CDR3 sequence: CASSPAGTSGYEQYF. In DNA, the CDR3 is TGCGCCAGCAGCCCAGCCGGGACTAGCGGGTACGAGCAGTACTTC.

This clonotype was detected ten times or more. This chain connects TRBV7-2 to TRBJ1-5; D not certain. V lost 1 base, J lost 0 bases, and 7 bases lay in between. Germline V gives CDR1 SGHTA, CDR2 FQGNSA. This CDR3 has 15 residues. This CDR3 is CASSLVDNSNQPQHF. CDR3 sequence (DNA): TGTGCCAGCAGCTTAGTGGATAATAGCAATCAGCCCCAGCATTTT.

Note on this clonotype: This likely traces to a read error, being one base from a far larger clone. The CDR3 is CASSAGLRKIQYF. The CDR3 coding sequence is TGTGCCAGCAGTGCGGGACTTCGAAAGATTCAGTACTTC. This chain links TRBV28 with TRBJ2-4, with D perhaps TRBD2 (6 bases). From germline, CDR1 is MDHEN and CDR2 SYDVKM. This CDR3 has 13 amino acids. The V end was cut by 5 bases, the J end by 10 bases, with 15 bases between.

This clonotype was detected many times. V is TRBV25-1 and J is TRBJ1-5; possible D gene TRBD1, 6 bases. Trimming left V 1 base short and J 5 bases short, with 18 bases between. Looked up from germline, CDR1 is MGHDK and CDR2 is SYGVNS. The CDR3 loop spans 17 amino acids. The CDR3 region has the DNA TGTGCCAGCAGTGAATCTTCCACAGGGCCGGGGTATCAGCCCCAGCATTTT. It is translated as CASSESSTGPGYQPQHF.

The rearrangement links TRBV30 to TRBJ2-2, with D perhaps TRBD1 or TRBD2 (5 bases each). Germline-derived CDR1 and CDR2 are GTSNPN and SVGIG (reference sequence). V shed 3 bases and J shed 4 bases, with 12 bases lying between them. The CDR3 extends over 14 amino acids. The CDR3 DNA sequence: TGTGCCTGGAGCGTACCTGGGGGCACCGGGGAGCTGTTTTTT. It is translated as CAWSVPGGTGELFF.

As for this clonotype: An end of the junction does not agree with germline; a read error may underlie this. This chain uses TRBV6-1 with TRBJ2-1; 8 bases map to TRBD2. The CDR3 is 18 amino acids. Germline assignment: CDR1 MNHNS and CDR2 SASEGT. CDR3 protein: CATSDSSSGSQGRAEQFF. CDR3 in DNA: TGTGCCACCAGTGATTCGTCGAGCGGGAGTCAAGGACGGGCTGAGCAGTTCTTC.

This chain joins TRBV3-1 and TRBJ1-2, with D unclear. This CDR3 contains 13 residues. With 6 bases removed from V and 4 bases from J, the gap between germline ends came to 12 bases. Germline values: CDR1 LGHDT, CDR2 YNNKEL (reference sequence). The CDR3: CASSPGESYGYTF. The CDR3 DNA reads as TGTGCCAGCAGTCCCGGGGAGTCCTATGGCTACACCTTC.